A single sample is the source of the 26 T cell receptor beta chains below, sequenced in a study of T cell clones after liver transplantation (dated 2019 in TCRdb). Libraries were made using the immunoSEQ multiplex PCR assay. TCRdb provides this immuneACCESS table in a form limited to in-frame rearrangements. Some clones are lacking; in checked studies, under half of them reflect an unresolved V gene, and why the rest are absent is not known. In this sample the table shows tens of thousands of clones, more than 85% of which occur a single time. Together, the top ten hold 0.85% to 1% of the sample. Sequencing was performed on CD4+ T cells from blood, taken less than 28 months after liver transplant. These TCRs come from a human patient who received a liver transplant. After a transplant, certain T cells may trace back to the graft donor.

The chain couples TRBV6-6 to TRBJ1-4; weak D call: TRBD1 (6 bases). Trimming pared 5 bases from V and 4 bases from J, leaving 11 bases between. Germline CDR1 reads MNHNY; CDR2 reads SVGAGI (reference sequence). The CDR3 is 14 residues long. This CDR3 reads CASSDRQSNEKLFF. The CDR3 DNA is TGTGCCAGCAGTGACAGGCAAAGTAATGAAAAACTGTTTTTT.

The chain couples TRBV12-5 to TRBJ2-1, with 7 bases lining up with TRBD2. Germline CDR1 is LGHNT and CDR2 is FRNRAP. V lost 4 bases and J lost 9; bases outside the gene matches: 6. The CDR3 sequence is 13 residues long. CDR3 coding DNA: TGTGCTAGTGGTTCCTTCGGGGGGACTGAGCAGTTCTTC. This codes for CASGSFGGTEQFF.

This chain links TRBV29-1 with TRBJ2-1, with a weak D call TRBD2 (6 bases). The CDR3 runs 15 residues. Germline V gene lookup returns CDR1 SQVTM and CDR2 ANQGSEA. V lost 4 bases and J lost 6, with 19 bases in between. CDR3 protein: CSVGGEWAVGNEQFF. In DNA form, the CDR3 reads TGCAGCGTTGGGGGGGAGTGGGCAGTGGGCAATGAGCAGTTCTTC.

The V gene is TRBV2, the J gene TRBJ2-1, with D unresolved. The CDR3 contains 14 residues. Trimming took off 6 bases at V and 0 bases at J, with 9 bases between the two ends. Germline CDR1 is SNHLY and CDR2 is FYNNEI. The CDR3 DNA is TGTGCCAGCAGAGATGAGAGCTCCTACAATGAGCAGTTCTTC. As protein: CASRDESSYNEQFF.

The rearrangement links TRBV19 to TRBJ2-6; D might be TRBD1 (6 bases). There are 17 residues in the CDR3. Trimming took 2 bases from V and 0 from J, leaving 11 bases between them. Germline V gene sequence: CDR1 LNHDA, CDR2 SQIVND (reference sequence). The CDR3 DNA reads TGTGCCAGTAGTATATCAGGGGTCAACTCTGGGGCCAACGTCCTGACTTTC. It translates to CASSISGVNSGANVLTF. The variable domain in full, completed from reference TRBV19 and TRBJ2-6, reads DGGITQSPKYLFRKEGQNVTLSCEQNLNHDAMYWYRQDPGQGLRLIYYSQIVNDFQKGDIAEGYSVSREKKESFPLTVTSAQKNPTAFYLCASSISGVNSGANVLTFGAGSRLTVL.

V gene TRBV2 combines with J gene TRBJ2-3; D is unresolved. Germline V gives CDR1 SNHLY, CDR2 FYNNEI. V was trimmed by 3 bases and J by 0 bases, leaving 7 bases between them. The length of the CDR3 is 14 residues. CDR3 region: CASSDRSSTDTQYF. CDR3 DNA: TGTGCCAGCAGTGATAGGAGTAGCACAGATACGCAGTATTTT.

The J gene is TRBJ1-2, the V gene TRBV27; TRBD1 matches at 8 bases. Germline loops: CDR1 MNHEY, CDR2 SMNVEV (reference sequence). CDR3 length: 13 residues. Trimming cost V 6 bases and J 6 bases; bases outside gene matches: 6. The CDR3 DNA reads as TGTGCCAGCAGAACGGACAGGGTTGATGGCTACACCTTC. This gives the protein CASRTDRVDGYTF.

V usage is TRBV29-1 and J usage is TRBJ2-1; no definite D call. The V gene's germline CDR1 is SQVTM and CDR2 ANQGSEA. There are 15 residues in the CDR3. Trimming took off 3 bases at V and 0 bases at J, with 12 bases between the two ends. The CDR3 DNA sequence: TGCAGCGTTGACGTGGCGATGCGCTCCTACAATGAGCAGTTCTTC. Its protein is CSVDVAMRSYNEQFF.

About this clone: Mismatch with germline at one junction end may stem from a read error. This CDR3 is also generated by other DNA sequences in the sample. The chain is built from TRBV10-3 and TRBJ1-5; D unclear. CDR1 and CDR2 (germline): ENHRY, SYGVKD. CDR3 length: 12 residues. CDR3 sequence: CAISEAKGPQHF. CDR3 in DNA: TGTGCCATCAGTGAGGCCAAAGGGCCCCAACATTTT.

The chain couples TRBV7-2 to TRBJ2-7; 7 nucleotides align to TRBD1. Germline V gives CDR1 SGHTA, CDR2 FQGNSA. V lost 3 bases, J lost 2 bases, and 1 base stayed unmatched. The CDR3 consists of 13 residues. CDR3 protein: CASSFGQAYEQYF. DNA for the CDR3: TGTGCCAGCAGCTTCGGACAGGCCTACGAGCAGTACTTC.

The rearrangement uses TRBV5-4 and TRBJ2-2; 9 bases map to TRBD2. The germline CDR1 and CDR2 sequences are SGHNT and YYREEE (reference sequence). The CDR3 runs 18 residues. The V and J ends lost 4 bases and 1 base, in that order; junction bases with no gene match: 11. CDR3 sequence reads: CASSPVPGGRVNTGELFF. For the CDR3, the DNA is TGTGCCAGCAGCCCGGTCCCGGGCGGGAGGGTGAACACCGGGGAGCTGTTTTTT.

The chain employs TRBV28 and TRBJ1-1; D possibly corresponds to TRBD1 (6 bases). V lost 9 bases and J lost 4, with 12 bases in between. Germline V gene lookup returns CDR1 MDHEN and CDR2 SYDVKM. This CDR3 spans 12 amino acids. CDR3 bases: TGTGCCAGTGCTTTAGGGGGCACTGAAGCTTTCTTT. Translation: CASALGGTEAFF.

The rearrangement uses TRBV19 and TRBJ2-1; 9 bases align to TRBD2. V shed 0 bases and J 10 bases; nucleotides not matched to a gene: 7. The CDR3 loop spans 15 amino acids. Germline values: CDR1 LNHDA, CDR2 SQIVND (reference sequence). CDR3 in amino acids: CASSIDGLAGNEQFF. CDR3 bases: TGTGCCAGTAGTATAGATGGGCTAGCGGGAAACGAGCAGTTCTTC.

The rearrangement joins TRBV9 to TRBJ2-2; 7 nucleotides agree with TRBD1. CDR1 and CDR2 (germline): SGDLS, YYNGEE. The ends lost 5 bases at V and 8 bases at J; junction bases unmatched: 3. This CDR3 is 12 amino acids long. The CDR3 here is CASRAGGGELFF. Here the CDR3 DNA reads TGTGCCAGCAGAGCAGGGGGTGGGGAGCTGTTTTTT.

The J gene is TRBJ2-2, the V gene TRBV4-1; D is ambiguous. Germline CDR1 reads MGHRA; CDR2 reads YSYEKL. Trimming cost V 4 bases and J 6 bases, with 18 bases left between them. The CDR3 spans 16 residues. The CDR3: CASSPTQGWAAGELFF. The CDR3 nucleotides are TGCGCCAGCAGCCCTACACAAGGGTGGGCGGCCGGGGAGCTGTTTTTT.

The V call is TRBV15, the J call TRBJ1-1; possible D gene TRBD1, 5 bases. CDR1 is LNHNV and CDR2 is YYDKDF in the germline V gene (reference sequence). Trimming removed 1 base from V and 1 base from J, with 16 bases in between. This CDR3 spans 17 amino acids. The DNA for the CDR3 is TGTGCCACCAGCAGAGGCGGGGCTACTAGGGAGAACACTGAAGCTTTCTTT. Translating it yields CATSRGGATRENTEAFF.

This CDR3 reads CASSDQPGAGQPQHF. The CDR3 nucleotides read TGTGCCAGCAGTGACCAGCCCGGGGCAGGACAGCCCCAGCATTTT. The rearrangement links TRBV6-4 to TRBJ1-5, with D perhaps matching TRBD1 (5 bases). There are 15 residues in the CDR3. The V gene's germline CDR1 is MRHNA and CDR2 SNTAGT. V dropped 2 bases and J dropped 7 bases, with 15 bases sitting between them.

This clone came up once. V is TRBV5-1 and J is TRBJ1-5, with 9 bases aligning to TRBD1. Germline V gene sequence: CDR1 SGHRS, CDR2 YFSETQ. V shed 0 bases, J shed 2 bases, and the junction held 6 bases outside the gene matches. The CDR3 has 17 residues. The CDR3 is CASSLGTGGNGNQPQHF. As DNA, the CDR3 is TGCGCCAGCAGCTTGGGTACAGGGGGCAATGGCAATCAGCCCCAGCATTTT.

The V call is TRBV18, the J call TRBJ1-5, with a weak D call TRBD1 (5 bases). CDR1 and CDR2 (germline): KGHSH, LQKENI. There are 15 residues in the CDR3. Trimming shortened V by 3 bases and J by 1 base, and 10 bases separated the two germline ends. CDR3 nucleotide sequence: TGTGCCAGCTCACCCGGGACGGCGAGCAATCAGCCCCAGCATTTT. It yields the protein CASSPGTASNQPQHF.

The V gene is TRBV11-3, the J gene TRBJ1-4; possibly TRBD1 for D (5 bases). The CDR3 extends over 17 amino acids. The V end was cut by 6 bases, the J end by 4 bases, with 21 bases between. Germline V gene lookup returns CDR1 SGHNT and CDR2 YENEEA. CDR3 sequence (DNA): TGTGCCAGCAGTATTGGTTCCGGGGGAGAGAATAATGAAAAACTGTTTTTT. The encoded protein is CASSIGSGGENNEKLFF.

This chain connects TRBV6-1 to TRBJ2-3, with D perhaps given as TRBD1 or TRBD2 (5 bases each). Germline CDR1 is MNHNS and CDR2 is SASEGT. The CDR3 is made up of 12 amino acids. V was clipped by 6 bases and J by 6 bases, with 10 bases between them. The CDR3 DNA is TGTGCCAGCAGGGGGGTTGGGGATACGCAGTATTTT. It is translated as CASRGVGDTQYF.

The rearrangement uses TRBV27 and TRBJ2-2, with 10 bases lining up with TRBD2. Trimming at V came to 7 bases and at J to 7 bases, leaving 15 bases not matched to a gene. CDR1 and CDR2 (germline): MNHEY, SMNVEV (reference sequence). The CDR3 spans 17 residues. CDR3 bases: TGTGCCAGCAAACTGGACCCGGGACTAGCGACTTACGGGGAGCTGTTTTTT. Translated: CASKLDPGLATYGELFF.

The V call is TRBV5-1, the J call TRBJ1-4; TRBD1 matches 9 bases. CDR1 and CDR2 from the germline V gene are SGHRS and YFSETQ. The CDR3 runs to 14 residues. V lost 4 bases, J lost 8 bases, and 6 bases stayed unmatched. The chain's CDR3 is CASSEDRGGEKLFF. CDR3 nucleotides: TGCGCCAGCAGCGAGGACAGGGGTGGCGAAAAACTGTTTTTT.

V and J are TRBV2 and TRBJ1-2; 9 nucleotides align to TRBD1. Looked up from germline, CDR1 is SNHLY and CDR2 is FYNNEI. With V trimmed by 3 bases and J by 8 bases, 7 bases remained unmatched. This CDR3 is 14 amino acids long. The CDR3 DNA follows: TGTGCCAGCAGTGAGGACAGGGGCCCCGACGGCTACACCTTC. Its protein product is CASSEDRGPDGYTF.

The chain couples TRBV27 to TRBJ1-5; D perhaps matches TRBD1 (6 bases). The length of the CDR3 is 15 residues. The V gene lost 4 bases and the J gene lost 7 bases, with 17 bases spanning the gap. In germline, CDR1 is MNHEY, CDR2 SMNVEV (reference sequence). The CDR3 is CASSSAGAGRQPQHF. The CDR3 bases are TGTGCCAGCAGTTCCGCAGGGGCCGGGCGACAGCCCCAGCATTTT.

The rearrangement links TRBV6-1 to TRBJ2-2; 9 bases align to TRBD2. There are 18 residues in the CDR3. The junction had 11 bases not matched to a gene; V was cut back by 0 bases and J by 6 bases. From germline, CDR1 is MNHNS and CDR2 SASEGT. The CDR3 region has the DNA TGTGCCAGCAGTGAAGCGGCGGGAGGGCCTTTAGTCGCCGGGGAGCTGTTTTTT. Translating gives CASSEAAGGPLVAGELFF.